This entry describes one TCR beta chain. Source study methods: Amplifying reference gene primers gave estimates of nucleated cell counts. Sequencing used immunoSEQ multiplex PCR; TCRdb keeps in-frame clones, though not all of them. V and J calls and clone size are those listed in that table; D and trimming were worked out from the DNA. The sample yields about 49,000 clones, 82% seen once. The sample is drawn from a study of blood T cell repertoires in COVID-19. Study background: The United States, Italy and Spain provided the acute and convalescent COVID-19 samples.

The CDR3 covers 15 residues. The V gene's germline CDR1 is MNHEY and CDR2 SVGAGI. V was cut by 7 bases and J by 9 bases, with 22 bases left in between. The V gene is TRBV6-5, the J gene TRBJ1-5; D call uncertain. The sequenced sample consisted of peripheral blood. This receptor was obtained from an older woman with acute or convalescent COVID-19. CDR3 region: CASIPNAGVRGPQHF. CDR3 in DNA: TGTGCCAGCATCCCCAACGCCGGGGTCCGGGGGCCCCAGCATTTT.